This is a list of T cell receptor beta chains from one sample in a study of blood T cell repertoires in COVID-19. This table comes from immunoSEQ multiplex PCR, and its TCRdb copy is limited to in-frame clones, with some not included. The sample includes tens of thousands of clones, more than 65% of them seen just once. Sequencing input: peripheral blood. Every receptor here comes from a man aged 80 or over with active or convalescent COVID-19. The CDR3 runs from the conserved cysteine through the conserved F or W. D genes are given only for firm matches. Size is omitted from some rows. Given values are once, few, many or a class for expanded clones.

cdr3_nt: TGTGCCAGCAGCTTATCAGGGGCAGAAGCTAACTATGGCTACACCTTC; cdr3_aa: CASSLSGAEANYGYTF; v_call: TRBV7-9; j_call: TRBJ1-2; clone_size: .; d_call: .
cdr3_nt: TGTGCCAGCTCACCACCGGGGCGCTTGCGGCCCCAGCATTTT; cdr3_aa: CASSPPGRLRPQHF; v_call: TRBV18; j_call: TRBJ1-5; clone_size: once; d_call: .
cdr3_nt: TGCGCCAGCAGCCAAAGGACAGGGAACACCGGGGAGCTGTTTTTT; cdr3_aa: CASSQRTGNTGELFF; v_call: TRBV4-3; j_call: TRBJ2-2; clone_size: .; d_call: TRBD1
cdr3_nt: TGTGCCAGCAGCTTAGGACAGGTGAACACTGAAGCTTTCTTT; cdr3_aa: CASSLGQVNTEAFF; v_call: TRBV7-9; j_call: TRBJ1-1; clone_size: .; d_call: .
cdr3_nt: TGCGCCAGCAGCTTTTCCAGGTCCTACAATGAGCAGTTCTTC; cdr3_aa: CASSFSRSYNEQFF; v_call: TRBV5-1; j_call: TRBJ2-1; clone_size: .; d_call: .
cdr3_nt: TGTGCCAGCAGCTCGGAGAACTCGGGACATACTAACTATGGCTACACCTTC; cdr3_aa: CASSSENSGHTNYGYTF; v_call: TRBV7-8; j_call: TRBJ1-2; clone_size: .; d_call: .
cdr3_nt: TGTGCCAGCACCCGCAGGGCCGGGGAGCTGTTTTTT; cdr3_aa: CASTRRAGELFF; v_call: TRBV12-3/TRBV12-4; j_call: TRBJ2-2; clone_size: .; d_call: .
cdr3_nt: TGTGCCAGCAGCCCATACAGGGGGGCAAACACCATATATTTT; cdr3_aa: CASSPYRGANTIYF; v_call: TRBV9; j_call: TRBJ1-3; clone_size: .; d_call: TRBD1
cdr3_nt: TGTGCCAGTAGTATAAGGATAACAGGGTCGGGCAATGAGCAGTTCTTC; cdr3_aa: CASSIRITGSGNEQFF; v_call: TRBV19; j_call: TRBJ2-1; clone_size: once; d_call: .
cdr3_nt: TGTGCCAGCAGACAACGGGACAGGGTGAACACCGGGGAGCTGTTTTTT; cdr3_aa: CASRQRDRVNTGELFF; v_call: TRBV6-6; j_call: TRBJ2-2; clone_size: .; d_call: TRBD1
cdr3_nt: TGCGCCAGCAGTTTTGGTGGGGCGTATAGGAACGAGCAGTACTTC; cdr3_aa: CASSFGGAYRNEQYF; v_call: TRBV5-1; j_call: TRBJ2-7; clone_size: few; d_call: .
cdr3_nt: TGTGCCAGCAGGCTGACAGGGGGGGCTGGAGAGCAGTACTTC; cdr3_aa: CASRLTGGAGEQYF; v_call: TRBV25-1; j_call: TRBJ2-7; clone_size: .; d_call: TRBD1
cdr3_nt: TGTGCCAGCAGCCAACGACTAGCGGGGGGGTCAGGGGAGCTGTTTTTT; cdr3_aa: CASSQRLAGGSGELFF; v_call: TRBV3-1/TRBV3-2; j_call: TRBJ2-2; clone_size: .; d_call: TRBD2
cdr3_nt: TGTGCCACCCAGCCCCAAGACGGAGATTACGAGCAGTACTTC; cdr3_aa: CATQPQDGDYEQYF; v_call: TRBV19; j_call: TRBJ2-7; clone_size: .; d_call: .
cdr3_nt: TGTGCCAGCAGCTCCATATCGGGGAGGGTCGCAGATACGCAGTATTTT; cdr3_aa: CASSSISGRVADTQYF; v_call: TRBV11-2; j_call: TRBJ2-3; clone_size: .; d_call: TRBD2
cdr3_nt: TGTGCCAGCAGCTGGGACAGGGATCAGCCCCAGCATTTT; cdr3_aa: CASSWDRDQPQHF; v_call: TRBV12-3/TRBV12-4; j_call: TRBJ1-5; clone_size: .; d_call: TRBD1
cdr3_nt: TGCGCCAGCAGTGCGAGCGGGGGGCTTCAAGAGACCCAGTACTTC; cdr3_aa: CASSASGGLQETQYF; v_call: TRBV10-1; j_call: TRBJ2-5; clone_size: .; d_call: TRBD2
cdr3_nt: TGTGCCAGCAGCTCTAGTTACCCCAGGACAGACTCTAACTATGGCTACACCTTC; cdr3_aa: CASSSSYPRTDSNYGYTF; v_call: TRBV7-2; j_call: TRBJ1-2; clone_size: .; d_call: .
cdr3_nt: TGTGCCAGCAGCCCCACGTTACAGGGTTCGGAGGAGACCCAGTACTTC; cdr3_aa: CASSPTLQGSEETQYF; v_call: TRBV3-1/TRBV3-2; j_call: TRBJ2-5; clone_size: once; d_call: .
cdr3_nt: TGCGCCAGCTGTGAGCCACTGGCGGGGGGGCATGAGCAGTTCTTC; cdr3_aa: CASCEPLAGGHEQFF; v_call: TRBV5-1; j_call: TRBJ2-1; clone_size: .; d_call: TRBD2
cdr3_nt: TGTGCCAGTAATCCGACAGGGGGGCGGACTGAAGCTTTCTTT; cdr3_aa: CASNPTGGRTEAFF; v_call: TRBV19; j_call: TRBJ1-1; clone_size: .; d_call: TRBD1
cdr3_nt: TGTGCCAGCAGCTTAGACTTGCCAGCAACTAATGAAAAACTGTTTTTT; cdr3_aa: CASSLDLPATNEKLFF; v_call: TRBV11-2; j_call: TRBJ1-4; clone_size: .; d_call: .
cdr3_nt: TGCGCCAGCAGTGAAGGGGCGGGGAGCTACGAGCAGTACTTC; cdr3_aa: CASSEGAGSYEQYF; v_call: TRBV10-2; j_call: TRBJ2-7; clone_size: .; d_call: .
cdr3_nt: TGTGCCAGCAGAGAGGACAGGGGTTGGAATTCACCCCTCCACTTT; cdr3_aa: CASREDRGWNSPLHF; v_call: TRBV6-4; j_call: TRBJ1-6; clone_size: .; d_call: TRBD1
cdr3_nt: TGCGCCAGCAGCTTGGGACAGGGGACCGGGGAGCTGTTTTTT; cdr3_aa: CASSLGQGTGELFF; v_call: TRBV5-1; j_call: TRBJ2-2; clone_size: .; d_call: TRBD1
cdr3_nt: TGTGCCAGCAGCCAAGGACAAGGTCGCTCCTACGAGCAGTACTTC; cdr3_aa: CASSQGQGRSYEQYF; v_call: TRBV11-3; j_call: TRBJ2-7; clone_size: .; d_call: .
cdr3_nt: TGTGCCAGCAGCCGGTCTAGCGGGGAACACAATGAGCAGTTCTTC; cdr3_aa: CASSRSSGEHNEQFF; v_call: TRBV7-2; j_call: TRBJ2-1; clone_size: .; d_call: TRBD2
cdr3_nt: TGTGCCAGCGCCCAGGGGAATCAGCCCCAGCATTTT; cdr3_aa: CASAQGNQPQHF; v_call: TRBV12-3/TRBV12-4; j_call: TRBJ1-5; clone_size: .; d_call: .
cdr3_nt: TGTGCCAGCAGCCAAGAGAGGGGGACTAGACGAACAGATACGCAGTATTTT; cdr3_aa: CASSQERGTRRTDTQYF; v_call: TRBV3-1/TRBV3-2; j_call: TRBJ2-3; clone_size: .; d_call: TRBD2
cdr3_nt: TGTGCCAGCAGCTTGGCAGGGAATAGTGCTACTGTGCAGTACTTC; cdr3_aa: CASSLAGNSATVQYF; v_call: TRBV7-8; j_call: TRBJ2-7; clone_size: .; d_call: .
cdr3_nt: TGTGCCAGCAGCCAAGATGCCCAGGTTAGTCGTTCACCCCTCCACTTT; cdr3_aa: CASSQDAQVSRSPLHF; v_call: TRBV3-1/TRBV3-2; j_call: TRBJ1-6; clone_size: .; d_call: .
cdr3_nt: TGTGCCAGCACCCCCCGGAGGGGGCACAGATTTGGCTACACCTTC; cdr3_aa: CASTPRRGHRFGYTF; v_call: TRBV6-2/TRBV6-3; j_call: TRBJ1-2; clone_size: .; d_call: TRBD1
cdr3_nt: TGTGCCAGCAGCCTCGGGACAGGCTTTTACAATGAGCAGTTCTTC; cdr3_aa: CASSLGTGFYNEQFF; v_call: TRBV7-2; j_call: TRBJ2-1; clone_size: .; d_call: TRBD1
cdr3_nt: TGTGCCAGCAGTCGGGGACAGACCTATTCACCCCTCCACTTT; cdr3_aa: CASSRGQTYSPLHF; v_call: TRBV6-6; j_call: TRBJ1-6; clone_size: .; d_call: TRBD1
cdr3_nt: TGTGCCAGTAGTATAGGGGGTTCGACAGGGAGTTATGGCTACACCTTC; cdr3_aa: CASSIGGSTGSYGYTF; v_call: TRBV19; j_call: TRBJ1-2; clone_size: .; d_call: TRBD1
cdr3_nt: TGTGCCACCAGCAGATCCGGGACAGCGAACACTGAAGCTTTCTTT; cdr3_aa: CATSRSGTANTEAFF; v_call: TRBV15; j_call: TRBJ1-1; clone_size: .; d_call: TRBD1
cdr3_nt: TGCGCCAGCAGCCAAGATATGGGGACAGGGGGCAATCAGCCCCAGCATTTT; cdr3_aa: CASSQDMGTGGNQPQHF; v_call: TRBV4-1; j_call: TRBJ1-5; clone_size: .; d_call: TRBD1
cdr3_nt: TGTGCCAGCTCACCACCGCTAGGACTTCCAGGCGACTACACCTTC; cdr3_aa: CASSPPLGLPGDYTF; v_call: TRBV18; j_call: TRBJ1-2; clone_size: .; d_call: .
cdr3_nt: TGTGCCAGCAGGGGACAGGGAAACACTGAAGCTTTCTTT; cdr3_aa: CASRGQGNTEAFF; v_call: TRBV5-5; j_call: TRBJ1-1; clone_size: .; d_call: TRBD1
cdr3_nt: TGTGCCAGTAGTATGTGGGGCGTAGATCAGCCCCAGCATTTT; cdr3_aa: CASSMWGVDQPQHF; v_call: TRBV19; j_call: TRBJ1-5; clone_size: .; d_call: .
cdr3_nt: TGTGCCAGCAGTGACCCTCCCCTGGGGGAGGGGGCTGAAGCTTTCTTT; cdr3_aa: CASSDPPLGEGAEAFF; v_call: TRBV2; j_call: TRBJ1-1; clone_size: .; d_call: .
cdr3_nt: TGTGCCAGCAGTTTATGGGCTAGCGGGGTTGGCACAGATACGCAGTATTTT; cdr3_aa: CASSLWASGVGTDTQYF; v_call: TRBV27; j_call: TRBJ2-3; clone_size: .; d_call: TRBD2
cdr3_nt: TGTGCCAGCAGCTTACAGGGACAGGAGTACAATGAGCAGTTCTTC; cdr3_aa: CASSLQGQEYNEQFF; v_call: TRBV7-3; j_call: TRBJ2-1; clone_size: .; d_call: TRBD1
cdr3_nt: TGTGCCAGCAGCGTAGATCGGGGGGAATACAATGAGCAGTTCTTC; cdr3_aa: CASSVDRGEYNEQFF; v_call: TRBV9; j_call: TRBJ2-1; clone_size: .; d_call: TRBD2
cdr3_nt: TGTGCCAGCAGTCCTGGTGGGCTAGCAGCTAACGAGCAGTACTTC; cdr3_aa: CASSPGGLAANEQYF; v_call: TRBV6-6; j_call: TRBJ2-7; clone_size: many; d_call: .
cdr3_nt: TGTGCCAGCAGCTTACAAGCGGGGGGATACACAGATACGCAGTATTTT; cdr3_aa: CASSLQAGGYTDTQYF; v_call: TRBV7-2; j_call: TRBJ2-3; clone_size: once; d_call: TRBD2
cdr3_nt: TGCGCCAGCAGCTTTGGACAGGGCGTCGGCACAGATACGCAGTATTTT; cdr3_aa: CASSFGQGVGTDTQYF; v_call: TRBV5-1; j_call: TRBJ2-3; clone_size: .; d_call: TRBD1
cdr3_nt: TGTGCCAGCAGCGTAGTTGGACTAGGTAGCACAGATACGCAGTATTTT; cdr3_aa: CASSVVGLGSTDTQYF; v_call: TRBV9; j_call: TRBJ2-3; clone_size: .; d_call: TRBD2
cdr3_nt: TGTGCCAGCAGCTTTACATTAGCCGGGGGGCGCGGAGATACGCAGTATTTT; cdr3_aa: CASSFTLAGGRGDTQYF; v_call: TRBV11-3; j_call: TRBJ2-3; clone_size: few; d_call: .
cdr3_nt: TGTGCCAGCAGCTTAGTAGGGGTGTTAGGGGCGGTCACTGAAGCTTTCTTT; cdr3_aa: CASSLVGVLGAVTEAFF; v_call: TRBV7-9; j_call: TRBJ1-1; clone_size: .; d_call: .
cdr3_nt: TGTGCCAGCTCAAGCGCGGGAATTTATGGCTACACCTTC; cdr3_aa: CASSSAGIYGYTF; v_call: TRBV18; j_call: TRBJ1-2; clone_size: .; d_call: .
cdr3_nt: TGCGCCAGCAGTCGGACAGGGGCTGGCAATGAGCAGTTCTTC; cdr3_aa: CASSRTGAGNEQFF; v_call: TRBV4-1; j_call: TRBJ2-1; clone_size: .; d_call: TRBD1
cdr3_nt: TGCGCCAGCAGCTTGGGGGGCCGGGCGGGGCAAGAGACCCAGTACTTC; cdr3_aa: CASSLGGRAGQETQYF; v_call: TRBV5-1; j_call: TRBJ2-5; clone_size: .; d_call: .
cdr3_nt: TGTGCCAGCAGCTCCTACCGGCCCGGGACAGGGGAGAGGGGAGCTTTCTTT; cdr3_aa: CASSSYRPGTGERGAFF; v_call: TRBV7-9; j_call: TRBJ1-1; clone_size: many; d_call: TRBD1
cdr3_nt: TGCGCCAGCAGCTTAGTACCCGGGACACTTGAAGCTTTCTTT; cdr3_aa: CASSLVPGTLEAFF; v_call: TRBV5-1; j_call: TRBJ1-1; clone_size: .; d_call: .